A selection of T cell receptor beta chains follows, all from one sample in a study of control samples from healthy donors and cancer patients. TCRdb's copy holds only in-frame clones and misses some; the assay was immunoSEQ multiplex PCR. The profile covers 150,000 or so clones, with about 90% appearing a single time and over 4% taken by the ten largest. Input material: blood. The receptor source for this set is a woman aged 25-40 years in good health. Each CDR3 is given with its conserved first and last residue. Each record gives: CDR3 length, clone size, J gene, D gene, V gene, CDR3 protein, CDR3 DNA. The D gene is left open where the match is weak. The listing skips clone size in some rows; elsewhere it reads once, few, many or a size class.

16 | once | TRBJ1-3 | NA | TRBV4-1 | CASSQEVGSPRNTIYF | TGCGCCAGCAGCCAAGAGGTAGGCTCACCGCGAAACACCATATATTTT
11 | NA | TRBJ2-5 | NA | TRBV7-2 | CASSSQETQYF | TGTGCCAGCAGCTCCCAAGAGACCCAGTACTTC
18 | NA | TRBJ2-7 | TRBD2 | TRBV5-5 | CASSSSIPGLAFSYEQYF | TGTGCCAGCAGCTCAAGCATACCGGGACTAGCTTTCTCCTACGAGCAGTACTTC
17 | once | TRBJ1-1 | NA | TRBV4-2 | CASSQDQKGGVGTEAFF | TGTGCCAGCAGCCAAGATCAAAAGGGGGGCGTAGGCACTGAAGCTTTCTTT
15 | NA | TRBJ2-1 | TRBD2 | TRBV5-1 | CASSLLAGGPNEQFF | TGCGCCAGCAGCTTGTTAGCGGGGGGGCCGAATGAGCAGTTCTTC
15 | once | TRBJ2-5 | TRBD1 | TRBV19 | CASSPPGQGSETQYF | TGTGCCAGTAGTCCACCGGGACAGGGTTCCGAGACCCAGTACTTC
13 | NA | TRBJ2-4 | TRBD2 | TRBV6-5 | CASSWTSGAIQYF | TGTGCCAGCAGTTGGACTAGCGGGGCCATTCAGTACTTC
14 | NA | TRBJ1-2 | TRBD1 | TRBV11-2 | CASSSSGTGRGYTF | TGTGCCAGCAGCTCAAGTGGGACAGGCCGTGGCTACACCTTC
13 | NA | TRBJ1-2 | NA | TRBV19 | CASNPERGRGYTF | TGTGCCAGTAACCCAGAGCGGGGTCGTGGCTACACCTTC
13 | NA | TRBJ1-2 | NA | TRBV7-9 | CASSVTGTGGYTF | TGTGCCAGCAGCGTCACAGGGACCGGCGGCTACACCTTC
16 | once | TRBJ2-1 | NA | TRBV6-2/TRBV6-3 | CASSYSIGGPRDEQFF | TGTGCCAGCAGTTATAGTATTGGCGGTCCGAGGGATGAGCAGTTCTTC
14 | NA | TRBJ2-3 | TRBD1 | TRBV28 | CASNDRDVPDTQYF | TGTGCCAGCAACGACAGGGATGTCCCCGATACGCAGTATTTT
13 | NA | TRBJ1-1 | TRBD1 | TRBV19 | CASSKRQGQEAFF | TGTGCCAGTAGTAAAAGACAGGGCCAGGAAGCTTTCTTT
11 | NA | TRBJ2-1 | NA | TRBV29-1 | CSAGSVGEQFF | TGCAGCGCGGGGTCGGTAGGTGAGCAGTTCTTC
11 | once | TRBJ2-3 | NA | TRBV20-1 | CSGQYTDTQYF | TGCAGTGGCCAATACACAGATACGCAGTATTTT
12 | few | TRBJ1-5 | TRBD1 | TRBV19 | CAGGQGDQPQHF | TGTGCCGGGGGACAGGGGGATCAGCCCCAGCATTTT
13 | NA | TRBJ2-5 | NA | TRBV5-1 | CASSLVTQETQYF | TGCGCCAGCAGCTTGGTGACGCAAGAGACCCAGTACTTC
11 | NA | TRBJ2-5 | NA | TRBV20-1 | CSARGGETQYF | TGCAGTGCTAGAGGCGGGGAGACCCAGTACTTC
15 | NA | TRBJ1-2 | NA | TRBV6-4 | CATNGRLPVEGGYTF | TGTGCCACCAATGGGAGGCTCCCGGTAGAGGGTGGCTACACCTTC
13 | NA | TRBJ2-5 | NA | TRBV5-4 | CASSSQNQETQYF | TGTGCCAGCAGTTCCCAGAACCAAGAGACCCAGTACTTC
15 | NA | TRBJ2-5 | TRBD2 | TRBV19 | CASSGLAGAQETQYF | TGTGCCAGTAGTGGTCTAGCGGGAGCTCAAGAGACCCAGTACTTC
13 | few | TRBJ2-7 | TRBD1 | TRBV18 | CATSLTGRDEQYF | TGTGCCACCTCCTTGACAGGGCGGGACGAGCAGTACTTC